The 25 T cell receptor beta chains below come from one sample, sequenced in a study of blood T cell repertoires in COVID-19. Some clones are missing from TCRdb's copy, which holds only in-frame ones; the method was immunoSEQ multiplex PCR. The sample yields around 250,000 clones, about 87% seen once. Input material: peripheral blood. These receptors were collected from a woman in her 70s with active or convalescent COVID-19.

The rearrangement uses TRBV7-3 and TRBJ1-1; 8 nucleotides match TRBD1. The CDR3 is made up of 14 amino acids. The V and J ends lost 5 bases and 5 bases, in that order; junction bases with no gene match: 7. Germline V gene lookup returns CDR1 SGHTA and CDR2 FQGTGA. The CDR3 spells CASSPQGAVTEAFF. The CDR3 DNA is TGTGCCAGCAGCCCCCAGGGGGCCGTAACTGAAGCTTTCTTT.

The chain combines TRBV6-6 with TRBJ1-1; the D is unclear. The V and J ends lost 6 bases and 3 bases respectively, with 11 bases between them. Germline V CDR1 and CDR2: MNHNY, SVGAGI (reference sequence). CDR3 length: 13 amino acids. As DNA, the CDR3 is TGTGCCAGCAGCTTGGTAGTGGACACTGAAGCTTTCTTT. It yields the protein CASSLVVDTEAFF.

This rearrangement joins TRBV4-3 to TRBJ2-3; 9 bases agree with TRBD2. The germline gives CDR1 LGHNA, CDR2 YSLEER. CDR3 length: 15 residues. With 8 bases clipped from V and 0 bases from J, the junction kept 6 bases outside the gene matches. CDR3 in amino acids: CASGRLAESTDTQYF. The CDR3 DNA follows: TGCGCCAGCGGTCGACTAGCGGAGAGCACAGATACGCAGTATTTT.

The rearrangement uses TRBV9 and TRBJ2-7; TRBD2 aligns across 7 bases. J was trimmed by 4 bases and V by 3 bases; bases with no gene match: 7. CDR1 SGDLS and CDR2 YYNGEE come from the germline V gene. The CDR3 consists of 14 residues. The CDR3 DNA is TGTGCCAGCAGCGCCTCGGGACTACATTACGAGCAGTACTTC. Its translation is CASSASGLHYEQYF.

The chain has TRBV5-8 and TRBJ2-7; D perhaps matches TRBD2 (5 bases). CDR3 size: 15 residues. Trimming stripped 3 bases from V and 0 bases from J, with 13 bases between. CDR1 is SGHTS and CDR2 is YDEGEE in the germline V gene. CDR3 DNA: TGTGCCAGCAGCTGGCCCGGGATCCCCTCCTACGAGCAGTACTTC. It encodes CASSWPGIPSYEQYF.

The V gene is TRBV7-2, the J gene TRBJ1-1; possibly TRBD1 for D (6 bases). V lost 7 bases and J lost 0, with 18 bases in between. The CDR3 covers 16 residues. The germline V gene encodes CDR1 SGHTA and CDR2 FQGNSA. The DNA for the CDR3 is TGTGCCAGCACCTCGGGAGGGGGAAGGATGAACACTGAAGCTTTCTTT. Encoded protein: CASTSGGGRMNTEAFF.

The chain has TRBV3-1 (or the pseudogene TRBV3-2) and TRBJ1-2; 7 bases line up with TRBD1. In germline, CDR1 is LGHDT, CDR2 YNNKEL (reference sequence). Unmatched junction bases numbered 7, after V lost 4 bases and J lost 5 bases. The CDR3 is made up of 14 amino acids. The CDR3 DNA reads TGTGCCAGCAGCCTCCGAGGGACAGATTATGGCTACACCTTC. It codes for CASSLRGTDYGYTF.

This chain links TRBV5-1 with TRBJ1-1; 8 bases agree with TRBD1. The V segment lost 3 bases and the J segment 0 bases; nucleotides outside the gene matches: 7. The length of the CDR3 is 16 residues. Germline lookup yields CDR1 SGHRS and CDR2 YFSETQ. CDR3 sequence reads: CASSSTGVGVNTEAFF. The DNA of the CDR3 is TGCGCCAGCAGCTCGACAGGGGTCGGCGTGAACACTGAAGCTTTCTTT.

The DNA of the CDR3 is TGTGCCAGCAGCTTAAGCTTTGTAGCGGGGGGTACTTACGAGCAGTACTTC. This gives the protein CASSLSFVAGGTYEQYF. The chain links TRBV7-2 to TRBJ2-7, with TRBD2 matching over 10 bases. J was trimmed by 4 bases and V by 2 bases; bases with no gene match: 11. Germline CDR1 reads SGHTA; CDR2 reads FQGNSA. The CDR3 spans 17 residues.

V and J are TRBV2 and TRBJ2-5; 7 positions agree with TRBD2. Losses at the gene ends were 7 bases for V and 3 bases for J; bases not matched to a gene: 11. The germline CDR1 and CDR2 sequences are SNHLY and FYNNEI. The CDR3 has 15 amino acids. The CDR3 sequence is CASKERGPSEETQYF. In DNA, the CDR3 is TGTGCCAGCAAGGAGCGGGGCCCATCGGAAGAGACCCAGTACTTC.

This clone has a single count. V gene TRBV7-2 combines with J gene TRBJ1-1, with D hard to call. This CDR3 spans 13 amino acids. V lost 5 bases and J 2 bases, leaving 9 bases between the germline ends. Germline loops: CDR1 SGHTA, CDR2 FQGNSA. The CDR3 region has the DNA TGTGCCAGCAGCGTCCGGGGTAACACTGAAGCTTTCTTT. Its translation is CASSVRGNTEAFF.

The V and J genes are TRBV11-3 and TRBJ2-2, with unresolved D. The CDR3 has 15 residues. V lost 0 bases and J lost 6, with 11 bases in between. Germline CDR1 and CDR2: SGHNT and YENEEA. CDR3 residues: CASSLDRSLAGELFF. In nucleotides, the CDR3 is TGTGCCAGCAGCTTAGATAGGAGTTTAGCCGGGGAGCTGTTTTTT.

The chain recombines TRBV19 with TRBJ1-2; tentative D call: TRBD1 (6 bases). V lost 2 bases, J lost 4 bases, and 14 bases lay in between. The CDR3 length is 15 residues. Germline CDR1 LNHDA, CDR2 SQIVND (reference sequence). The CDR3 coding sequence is TGTGCCAGTAGTATATCATGGGACACCTTCTATGGCTACACCTTC. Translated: CASSISWDTFYGYTF.

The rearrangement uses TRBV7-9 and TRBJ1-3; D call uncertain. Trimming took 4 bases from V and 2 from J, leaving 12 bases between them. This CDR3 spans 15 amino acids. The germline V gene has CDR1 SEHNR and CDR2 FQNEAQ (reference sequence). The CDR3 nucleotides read TGTGCCAGCAGCTCCGGGATCGACCCTGGAAACACCATATATTTT. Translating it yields CASSSGIDPGNTIYF.

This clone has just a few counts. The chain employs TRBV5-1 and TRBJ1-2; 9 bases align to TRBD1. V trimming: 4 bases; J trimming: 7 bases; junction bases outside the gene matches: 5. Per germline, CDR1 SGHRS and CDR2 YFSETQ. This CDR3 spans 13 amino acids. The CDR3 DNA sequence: TGCGCCAGCAGCCCTGGGACAGGGTTTGGCTACACCTTC. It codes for CASSPGTGFGYTF.

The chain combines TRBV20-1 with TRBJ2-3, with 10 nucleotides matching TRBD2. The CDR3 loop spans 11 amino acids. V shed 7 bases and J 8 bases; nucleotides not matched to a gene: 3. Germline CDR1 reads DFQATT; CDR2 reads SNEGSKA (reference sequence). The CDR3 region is CSVLAGATQYF. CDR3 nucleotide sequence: TGCAGTGTTCTAGCGGGGGCTACGCAGTATTTT.

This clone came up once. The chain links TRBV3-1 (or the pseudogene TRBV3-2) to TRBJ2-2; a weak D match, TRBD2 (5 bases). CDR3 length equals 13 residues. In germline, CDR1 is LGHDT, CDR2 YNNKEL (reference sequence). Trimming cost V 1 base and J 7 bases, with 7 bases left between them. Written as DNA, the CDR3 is TGTGCCAGCAGCCAAGGACGGGGCGGGGAGCTGTTTTTT. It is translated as CASSQGRGGELFF.

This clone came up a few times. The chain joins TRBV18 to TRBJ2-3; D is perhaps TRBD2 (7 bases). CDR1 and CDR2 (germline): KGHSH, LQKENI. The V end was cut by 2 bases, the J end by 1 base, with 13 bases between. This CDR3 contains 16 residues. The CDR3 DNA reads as TGTGCCAGCTCACCAGGTTCGGGGGGCGGCACAGATACGCAGTATTTT. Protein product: CASSPGSGGGTDTQYF.

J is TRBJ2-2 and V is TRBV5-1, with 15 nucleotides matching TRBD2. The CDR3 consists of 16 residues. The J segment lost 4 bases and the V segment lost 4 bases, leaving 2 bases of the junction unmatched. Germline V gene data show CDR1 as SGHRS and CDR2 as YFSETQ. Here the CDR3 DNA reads TGCGCCAGCAGCCCGGGACTAGCGGGGGGCACCGGGGAGCTGTTTTTT. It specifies CASSPGLAGGTGELFF.

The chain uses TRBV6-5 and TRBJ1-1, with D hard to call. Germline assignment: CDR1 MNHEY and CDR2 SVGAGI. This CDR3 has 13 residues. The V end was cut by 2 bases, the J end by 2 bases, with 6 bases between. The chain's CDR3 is CASSYKRNTEAFF. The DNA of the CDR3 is TGTGCCAGCAGTTACAAGAGAAACACTGAAGCTTTCTTT.

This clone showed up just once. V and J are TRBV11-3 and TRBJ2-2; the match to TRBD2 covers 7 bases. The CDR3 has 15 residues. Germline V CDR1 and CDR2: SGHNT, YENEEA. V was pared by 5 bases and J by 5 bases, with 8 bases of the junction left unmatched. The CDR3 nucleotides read TGTGCCAGCAGCGAGGGGAGGGTGAGGACCGGGGAGCTGTTTTTT. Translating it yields CASSEGRVRTGELFF.

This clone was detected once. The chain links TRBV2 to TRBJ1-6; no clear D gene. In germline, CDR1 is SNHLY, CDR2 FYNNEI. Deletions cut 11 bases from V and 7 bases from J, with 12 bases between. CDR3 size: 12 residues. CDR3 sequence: CAGGVGNSPLHF. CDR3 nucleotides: TGTGCCGGTGGAGTTGGGAATTCACCCCTCCACTTT.

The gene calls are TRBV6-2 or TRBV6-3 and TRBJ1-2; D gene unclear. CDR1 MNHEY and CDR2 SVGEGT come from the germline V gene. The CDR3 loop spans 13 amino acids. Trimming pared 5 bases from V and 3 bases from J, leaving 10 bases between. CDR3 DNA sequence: TGTGCCAGCAGTGACCCCCGGGACTATGGCTACACCTTC. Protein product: CASSDPRDYGYTF.

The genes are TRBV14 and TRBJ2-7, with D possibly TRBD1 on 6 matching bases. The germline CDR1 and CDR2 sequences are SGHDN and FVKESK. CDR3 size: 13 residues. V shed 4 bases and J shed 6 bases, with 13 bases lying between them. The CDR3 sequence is CASSPDRRGEQYF. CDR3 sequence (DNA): TGTGCCAGCAGCCCGGACAGAAGAGGCGAGCAGTACTTC.

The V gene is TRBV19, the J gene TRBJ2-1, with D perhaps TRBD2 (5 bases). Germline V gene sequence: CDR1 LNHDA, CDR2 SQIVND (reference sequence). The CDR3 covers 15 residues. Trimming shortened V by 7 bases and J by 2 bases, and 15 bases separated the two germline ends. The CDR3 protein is CASNSPGMTYNEQFF. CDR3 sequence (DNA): TGTGCCAGTAATAGTCCGGGGATGACCTACAATGAGCAGTTCTTC.